The 10 T cell receptor beta chains below come from one sample, sequenced in a study of identical twins. TCRdb fed the 5' RACE reads into MiXCR, producing one record per CDR3 protein. Among hundreds of thousands of distinct CDR3 sequences, around 6.8% were seen once, and the ten largest hold more than 1.5%. These data also formed part of another study, on yellow fever vaccine responses in identical twins.

Sequenced sample: memory (CD45RO+) T cells sorted from blood. Source of these receptors: a young woman in good health.

This clonotype has at least ten counts. The chain has TRBV20-1 and TRBJ2-2; perhaps TRBD2 as D (6 bases). The CDR3 spans 15 residues. Trimming took off 1 base at V and 3 bases at J, with 12 bases between the two ends. Germline V gene lookup returns CDR1 DFQATT and CDR2 SNEGSKA (reference sequence). This CDR3 reads CSARVGGADTGELFF. In nucleotides, the CDR3 is TGCAGTGCTAGAGTCGGAGGGGCCGACACCGGGGAGCTGTTTTTT.

J is TRBJ1-1 and V is TRBV6-1; TRBD1 is a possible D gene (5 bases). V lost 4 bases and J 0 bases, leaving 9 bases between the germline ends. Germline CDR1 reads MNHNS; CDR2 reads SASEGT. This CDR3 contains 14 residues. In nucleotides, the CDR3 is TGTGCCAGCAGTGTTAGACAGTTGAACACTGAAGCTTTCTTT. This encodes CASSVRQLNTEAFF.

The gene calls are TRBV20-1 and TRBJ2-1; possibly TRBD2 for D (6 bases). This CDR3 is 15 amino acids long. CDR1 and CDR2 (germline): DFQATT, SNEGSKA (reference sequence). The V gene lost 3 bases and the J gene lost 5 bases, with 17 bases spanning the gap. CDR3 protein: CSASREPLWDNEQFF. The DNA for the CDR3 is TGCAGTGCTAGTCGGGAGCCCCTTTGGGACAATGAGCAGTTCTTC.

This clonotype was counted only a few times. The CDR3 DNA reads TGTGCCAGCAGCCACGGAGGAGGCTCCTACAATGAGCAGTTCTTC. This gives the protein CASSHGGGSYNEQFF. V and J are TRBV5-4 and TRBJ2-1; the D gene is possibly TRBD2 (5 bases). Trimming stripped 4 bases from V and 0 bases from J, with 11 bases between. Germline-derived CDR1 and CDR2 are SGHNT and YYREEE (reference sequence). This CDR3 comprises 15 residues.

In its sample, this clonotype was seen many times. The chain carries TRBV5-1 and TRBJ2-5; TRBD1 might be the D (6 bases). V was shortened by 9 bases and J by 4 bases, with 22 bases between the two germline ends. The CDR3 extends over 15 amino acids. Per the germline V gene, CDR1 is SGHRS and CDR2 is YFSETQ. The chain's CDR3 is CATSRGTPRGETQYF. CDR3 sequence (DNA): TGCGCCACCTCAAGGGGGACGCCCCGTGGAGAGACCCAGTACTTC.

This clonotype was picked up a small number of times. J is TRBJ2-1 and V is TRBV7-3, with 7 bases identical to TRBD1. This CDR3 is built from 15 residues. The germline gives CDR1 SGHTA, CDR2 FQGTGA. J lost 4 bases, V lost 8 bases, and 11 bases had no gene match. For the CDR3, the DNA is TGTGCCAGCGCCCCCCGTGGGACAGAATACAATGAGCAGTTCTTC. This translates into CASAPRGTEYNEQFF.

This clonotype appeared many times. The V gene is TRBV18, the J gene TRBJ1-2, with TRBD1 as a possible D gene (6 bases). Trimming pared 1 base from V and 4 bases from J, leaving 16 bases between. Germline V lookup: CDR1 KGHSH, CDR2 LQKENI. The CDR3 is 16 residues long. The CDR3 is CASSPLSGEEFYGYTF. As DNA, the CDR3 is TGTGCCAGCTCACCACTTTCAGGGGAGGAGTTCTATGGCTACACCTTC. Looking up the rest from reference TRBV18 and TRBJ1-2 gives the full variable domain: NAGVMQNPRHLVRRRGQEARLRCSPMKGHSHVYWYRQLPEEGLKFMVYLQKENIIDESGMPKERFSAEFPKEGPSILRIQQVVRGDSAAYFCASSPLSGEEFYGYTFGSGTRLTVV.

The chain employs TRBV18 and TRBJ2-7; D gene ambiguous. V gave up 0 bases and J gave up 5 bases, with 8 bases separating them. CDR1 and CDR2 from the germline V gene are KGHSH and LQKENI. This CDR3 has 13 amino acids. DNA of the CDR3: TGTGCCAGCTCACCACCGGTTAGCCACGAGCAGTACTTC. Translation gives CASSPPVSHEQYF.

This clonotype was seen at least ten times. CDR3 region: CASSLDLGTGGMGELFF. The CDR3 region has the DNA TGTGCCAGCAGCTTAGACCTCGGGACAGGGGGCATGGGGGAGCTGTTTTTT. The chain joins TRBV7-3 to TRBJ2-2; 12 nucleotides align to TRBD1. The CDR3 is 17 residues long. V dropped 2 bases and J dropped 8; count of bases not matched to a gene: 9. From germline, CDR1 is SGHTA and CDR2 FQGTGA.

This clonotype has at least ten counts. The rearrangement links TRBV7-2 to TRBJ1-2; D is possibly TRBD1 (5 bases). Germline V gene sequence: CDR1 SGHTA, CDR2 FQGNSA. The V end lost 0 bases, the J end lost 3 bases, and 14 bases lay between the germline ends. The CDR3 totals 16 residues. CDR3 in amino acids: CASSLASRGKDYGYTF. In nucleotides, the CDR3 is TGTGCCAGCAGCTTAGCGTCCCGGGGGAAGGACTATGGCTACACCTTC.